A selection of T cell receptor beta chains follows, all from one sample in a study of blood T cell repertoires in COVID-19. Repertoires were generated with immunoSEQ multiplex PCR, while TCRdb's copy carries only in-frame clones and drops some. Altogether fewer than 350,000 clones are present, 88% being singletons, with the ten largest covering approximately 1.8%. Sequencing was carried out using peripheral blood. Source of these receptors: a woman between 25 and 40 years old with COVID-19, enrolled during active disease. The CDR3 runs from the conserved cysteine through the conserved F or W. D genes are given only for firm matches. Clone size appears in some rows only: once, few, many, or a class for an expanded clone.

clone_size: NA
d_call: NA
v_call: TRBV5-1
cdr3_length: 14
j_call: TRBJ2-6
cdr3_nt: TGCGCCACCACGGACACAGCTGGGGCCAACGTCCTGACTTTC
cdr3_aa: CATTDTAGANVLTF

clone_size: NA
d_call: TRBD1
v_call: TRBV29-1
cdr3_length: 17
j_call: TRBJ1-1
cdr3_nt: TGCAGCGTTAAAGGGGAGTATGGACAGGGTAAAGACACTGAAGCTTTCTTT
cdr3_aa: CSVKGEYGQGKDTEAFF

clone_size: NA
d_call: TRBD1
v_call: TRBV11-3
cdr3_length: 17
j_call: TRBJ1-1
cdr3_nt: TGTGCCAGCAGCTTAGGACAGGGAGTACGCATGAACACTGAAGCTTTCTTT
cdr3_aa: CASSLGQGVRMNTEAFF

clone_size: NA
d_call: NA
v_call: TRBV7-2
cdr3_length: 18
j_call: TRBJ1-2
cdr3_nt: TGTGCCAGCAGCTTAGCAGCCCGAACTCCTTCTTCTAACTATGGCTACACCTTC
cdr3_aa: CASSLAARTPSSNYGYTF

clone_size: NA
d_call: NA
v_call: TRBV4-2
cdr3_length: 14
j_call: TRBJ1-2
cdr3_nt: TGTGCCAGCAGCCAAGATGACAGGAACTATGGCTACACCTTC
cdr3_aa: CASSQDDRNYGYTF

clone_size: NA
d_call: NA
v_call: TRBV24-1
cdr3_length: 15
j_call: TRBJ2-7
cdr3_nt: TGTGCCACCAGTGATTTTCCCACAATATCCTACGAGCAGTACTTC
cdr3_aa: CATSDFPTISYEQYF

clone_size: NA
d_call: NA
v_call: TRBV18
cdr3_length: 13
j_call: TRBJ2-7
cdr3_nt: TGTGCCAGCTCACCGACAGATTCCTACGAGCAGTACTTC
cdr3_aa: CASSPTDSYEQYF

clone_size: NA
d_call: TRBD2
v_call: TRBV2
cdr3_length: 15
j_call: TRBJ2-3
cdr3_nt: TGTGCCAGCAGGCCGACTAGCGGGGTTACAGATACGCAGTATTTT
cdr3_aa: CASRPTSGVTDTQYF

clone_size: NA
d_call: NA
v_call: TRBV5-5
cdr3_length: 16
j_call: TRBJ1-4
cdr3_nt: TGTGCCAGCAGCCCGGGAGGATGGCGCACTAATGAAAAACTGTTTTTT
cdr3_aa: CASSPGGWRTNEKLFF

clone_size: NA
d_call: NA
v_call: TRBV19
cdr3_length: 15
j_call: TRBJ2-7
cdr3_nt: TGTGCCAGTAGTATTGGGGGGAGGTACCCTTACGAGCAGTACTTC
cdr3_aa: CASSIGGRYPYEQYF

clone_size: NA
d_call: NA
v_call: TRBV2
cdr3_length: 13
j_call: TRBJ1-1
cdr3_nt: TGTGCCAGCAGTGAAGAGCGAGTAGCGGAAGCTTTCTTT
cdr3_aa: CASSEERVAEAFF

clone_size: NA
d_call: TRBD1
v_call: TRBV7-8
cdr3_length: 13
j_call: TRBJ2-1
cdr3_nt: TGTGCCAGCAGGACGGACAGGTACAATGAGCAGTTCTTC
cdr3_aa: CASRTDRYNEQFF

clone_size: NA
d_call: TRBD1
v_call: TRBV6-5
cdr3_length: 15
j_call: TRBJ2-5
cdr3_nt: TGTGCCAGCAGACCGCCAGGGACAGCCCAAGAGACCCAGTACTTC
cdr3_aa: CASRPPGTAQETQYF

clone_size: few
d_call: TRBD1
v_call: TRBV6-5
cdr3_length: 15
j_call: TRBJ2-1
cdr3_nt: TGTGCCAGCAGTAGAGACAGGGGGCCCGGCAATGAGCAGTTCTTC
cdr3_aa: CASSRDRGPGNEQFF

clone_size: NA
d_call: TRBD1
v_call: TRBV7-8
cdr3_length: 17
j_call: TRBJ1-4
cdr3_nt: TGTGCCAGCAGCTTACCCCCGGGACAGGGGTCTCTAGAAAAACTGTTTTTT
cdr3_aa: CASSLPPGQGSLEKLFF

clone_size: NA
d_call: TRBD2
v_call: TRBV28
cdr3_length: 14
j_call: TRBJ2-3
cdr3_nt: TGTGCCAGCCCCGGGGGGGAGAGGACAGATACGCAGTATTTT
cdr3_aa: CASPGGERTDTQYF

clone_size: NA
d_call: NA
v_call: TRBV7-2
cdr3_length: 14
j_call: TRBJ1-2
cdr3_nt: TGTGCCAGCAGCTCGCCACAGGATAACTATGGCTACACCTTC
cdr3_aa: CASSSPQDNYGYTF

clone_size: NA
d_call: NA
v_call: TRBV7-9
cdr3_length: 13
j_call: TRBJ1-2
cdr3_nt: TGTGCCAGCACCTCGGCAGGGTCATATGGCTACACCTTC
cdr3_aa: CASTSAGSYGYTF

clone_size: NA
d_call: NA
v_call: TRBV5-1
cdr3_length: 13
j_call: TRBJ2-2
cdr3_nt: TGCGCCAGCAGACAGGAATGGACCGGGGAGCTGTTTTTT
cdr3_aa: CASRQEWTGELFF

clone_size: NA
d_call: NA
v_call: TRBV19
cdr3_length: 16
j_call: TRBJ1-2
cdr3_nt: TGTGCCAGTAGTATAATGTCCCCCCCGGGGGGCGGTGGCTACACCTTC
cdr3_aa: CASSIMSPPGGGGYTF

clone_size: NA
d_call: TRBD1
v_call: TRBV5-6
cdr3_length: 16
j_call: TRBJ2-7
cdr3_nt: TGTGCCAGCAGCTTGGAGGACAGGGGATATTCCTACGAGCAGTACTTC
cdr3_aa: CASSLEDRGYSYEQYF

clone_size: NA
d_call: NA
v_call: TRBV6-5
cdr3_length: 14
j_call: TRBJ1-5
cdr3_nt: TGTGCCAGCACCCCTAGGGGGACGGGGCAGCCCCAGCATTTT
cdr3_aa: CASTPRGTGQPQHF

clone_size: once
d_call: TRBD2
v_call: TRBV7-8
cdr3_length: 17
j_call: TRBJ2-7
cdr3_nt: TGTGCCAGCAGCTCGTCAAGACTAGCGGGGGGATCCTACGAGCAGTACTTC
cdr3_aa: CASSSSRLAGGSYEQYF

clone_size: NA
d_call: NA
v_call: TRBV9
cdr3_length: 13
j_call: TRBJ2-5
cdr3_nt: TGTGCCAGCAGCGTACAAGGGGGGGGAACCCAGTACTTC
cdr3_aa: CASSVQGGGTQYF

clone_size: NA
d_call: TRBD1
v_call: TRBV28
cdr3_length: 13
j_call: TRBJ1-4
cdr3_nt: TGTGCCAGCAGATTGACAGGGGTTGAAAAACTGTTTTTT
cdr3_aa: CASRLTGVEKLFF

clone_size: few
d_call: TRBD1
v_call: TRBV5-6
cdr3_length: 15
j_call: TRBJ1-1
cdr3_nt: TGTGCCAGCAGTTATAACAGGGGGCAGGGGACTGAAGCTTTCTTT
cdr3_aa: CASSYNRGQGTEAFF

clone_size: NA
d_call: NA
v_call: TRBV28
cdr3_length: 14
j_call: TRBJ1-1
cdr3_nt: TGTGCCAGCAGTTTACCCCATACAGACAGTGAAGCTTTCTTT
cdr3_aa: CASSLPHTDSEAFF

clone_size: NA
d_call: TRBD1
v_call: TRBV3-1/TRBV3-2
cdr3_length: 15
j_call: TRBJ2-5
cdr3_nt: TGTGCCAGCAGCCGCAGGACAGGGGAAAATGAGACCCAGTACTTC
cdr3_aa: CASSRRTGENETQYF

clone_size: NA
d_call: NA
v_call: TRBV5-1
cdr3_length: 15
j_call: TRBJ1-5
cdr3_nt: TGCGCCAGCAGTTTTGACACAGGGCCTAGTTGGCCCCAGCATTTT
cdr3_aa: CASSFDTGPSWPQHF

clone_size: once
d_call: TRBD1
v_call: TRBV9
cdr3_length: 14
j_call: TRBJ1-2
cdr3_nt: TGTGCCAGCAGCGCACAGGGGGCAGGGGGCGGCTACACCTTC
cdr3_aa: CASSAQGAGGGYTF

clone_size: NA
d_call: TRBD1
v_call: TRBV6-6
cdr3_length: 14
j_call: TRBJ1-5
cdr3_nt: TGTGCCAGCAGACGGGGACAGGGTAATCAGCCCCAGCATTTT
cdr3_aa: CASRRGQGNQPQHF

clone_size: once
d_call: TRBD2
v_call: TRBV27
cdr3_length: 14
j_call: TRBJ2-5
cdr3_nt: TGTGCCAGCAGTTCGGGACTAGCCTTAGAGACCCAGTACTTC
cdr3_aa: CASSSGLALETQYF

clone_size: NA
d_call: NA
v_call: TRBV10-3
cdr3_length: 13
j_call: TRBJ2-1
cdr3_nt: TGTGCCATCAGGGAGGGACTCCTCAGTGAGCAGTTCTTC
cdr3_aa: CAIREGLLSEQFF

clone_size: NA
d_call: NA
v_call: TRBV27
cdr3_length: 15
j_call: TRBJ1-2
cdr3_nt: TGTGCCAGCAGTTTAAGGGGGGGTGGTAACTATGGCTACACCTTC
cdr3_aa: CASSLRGGGNYGYTF

clone_size: NA
d_call: TRBD1
v_call: TRBV20-1
cdr3_length: 17
j_call: TRBJ2-5
cdr3_nt: TGCAGTGCTAGTTTTCCTCGTGGACAGGGATACCAAGAGACCCAGTACTTC
cdr3_aa: CSASFPRGQGYQETQYF

clone_size: NA
d_call: NA
v_call: TRBV7-2
cdr3_length: 15
j_call: TRBJ1-6
cdr3_nt: TGTGCCAGCAGCCCCACCCAGGGGCGTTATTCACCCCTCCACTTT
cdr3_aa: CASSPTQGRYSPLHF

clone_size: NA
d_call: TRBD1
v_call: TRBV6-5
cdr3_length: 15
j_call: TRBJ2-3
cdr3_nt: TGTGCCAGTTACGGGACAGCGATCACAACAGATACGCAGTATTTT
cdr3_aa: CASYGTAITTDTQYF

clone_size: once
d_call: NA
v_call: TRBV4-1
cdr3_length: 17
j_call: TRBJ1-3
cdr3_nt: TGCGCCAGCAGCCTTATTTACAAGGGGCCCCATGGAAACACCATATATTTT
cdr3_aa: CASSLIYKGPHGNTIYF

clone_size: NA
d_call: NA
v_call: TRBV7-9
cdr3_length: 16
j_call: TRBJ2-6
cdr3_nt: TGTGCCAGCAGCTTCTCGACAGTCTCTGGGGCCAACGTCCTGACTTTC
cdr3_aa: CASSFSTVSGANVLTF

clone_size: few
d_call: TRBD1
v_call: TRBV19
cdr3_length: 14
j_call: TRBJ2-2
cdr3_nt: TGTGCCAGTAGTTTGACAGGGGCCACCGGGGAGCTGTTTTTT
cdr3_aa: CASSLTGATGELFF

clone_size: NA
d_call: NA
v_call: TRBV3-1/TRBV3-2
cdr3_length: 14
j_call: TRBJ1-6
cdr3_nt: TGTGCCAGCAGCCTTTTGAAGGGGAATTCACCCCTCCACTTT
cdr3_aa: CASSLLKGNSPLHF

clone_size: NA
d_call: NA
v_call: TRBV7-2
cdr3_length: 13
j_call: TRBJ2-5
cdr3_nt: TGTGCCAGCAGCCAGGGGGGTCCAAAGACCCAGTACTTC
cdr3_aa: CASSQGGPKTQYF

clone_size: NA
d_call: TRBD2
v_call: TRBV6-2/TRBV6-3
cdr3_length: 14
j_call: TRBJ2-1
cdr3_nt: TGTGCCAGCAGTTGGACTAGCGGGGGGCGAGAGCAGTTCTTC
cdr3_aa: CASSWTSGGREQFF

clone_size: once
d_call: NA
v_call: TRBV18
cdr3_length: 15
j_call: TRBJ1-3
cdr3_nt: TGTGCCAGCTCACCCACGGTCCTCTCTGGAAACACCATATATTTT
cdr3_aa: CASSPTVLSGNTIYF

clone_size: NA
d_call: NA
v_call: TRBV2
cdr3_length: 13
j_call: TRBJ1-6
cdr3_nt: TGTGCCAGCAGGGTTGAAGCCAATTCACCCCTCCACTTT
cdr3_aa: CASRVEANSPLHF